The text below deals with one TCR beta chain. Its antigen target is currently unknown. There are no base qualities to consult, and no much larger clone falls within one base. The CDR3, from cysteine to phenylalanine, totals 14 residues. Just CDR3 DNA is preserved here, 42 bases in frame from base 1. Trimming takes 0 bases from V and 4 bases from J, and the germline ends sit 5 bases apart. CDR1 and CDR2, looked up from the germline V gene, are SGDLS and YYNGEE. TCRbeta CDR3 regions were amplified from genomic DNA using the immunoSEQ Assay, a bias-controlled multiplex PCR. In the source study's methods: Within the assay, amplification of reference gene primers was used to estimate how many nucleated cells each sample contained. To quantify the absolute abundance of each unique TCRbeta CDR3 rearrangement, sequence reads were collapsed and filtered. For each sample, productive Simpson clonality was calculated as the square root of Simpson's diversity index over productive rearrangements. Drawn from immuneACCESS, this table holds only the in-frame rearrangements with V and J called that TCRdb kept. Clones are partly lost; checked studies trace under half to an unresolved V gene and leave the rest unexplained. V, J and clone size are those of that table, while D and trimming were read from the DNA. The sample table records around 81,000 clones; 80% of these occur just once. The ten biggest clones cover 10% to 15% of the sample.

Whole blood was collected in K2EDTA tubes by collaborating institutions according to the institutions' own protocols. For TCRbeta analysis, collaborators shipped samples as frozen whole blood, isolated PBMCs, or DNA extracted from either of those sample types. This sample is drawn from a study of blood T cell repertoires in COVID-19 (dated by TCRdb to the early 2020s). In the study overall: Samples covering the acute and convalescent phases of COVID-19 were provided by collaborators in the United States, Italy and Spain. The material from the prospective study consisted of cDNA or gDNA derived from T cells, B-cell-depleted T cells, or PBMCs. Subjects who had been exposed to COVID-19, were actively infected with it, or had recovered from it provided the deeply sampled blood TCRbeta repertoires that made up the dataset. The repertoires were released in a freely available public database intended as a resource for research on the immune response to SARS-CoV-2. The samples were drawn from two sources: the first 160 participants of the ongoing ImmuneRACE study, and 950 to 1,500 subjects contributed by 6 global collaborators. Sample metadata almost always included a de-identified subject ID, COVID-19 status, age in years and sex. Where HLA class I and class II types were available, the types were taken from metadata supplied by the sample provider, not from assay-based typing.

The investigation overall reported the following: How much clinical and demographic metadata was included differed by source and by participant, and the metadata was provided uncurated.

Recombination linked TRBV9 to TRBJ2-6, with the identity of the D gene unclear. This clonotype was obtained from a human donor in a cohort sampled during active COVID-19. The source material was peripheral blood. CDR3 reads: CASSVGPGANVLTF. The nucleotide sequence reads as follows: TGTGCCAGCAGCGTAGGGCCCGGGGCCAACGTCCTGACTTTC.